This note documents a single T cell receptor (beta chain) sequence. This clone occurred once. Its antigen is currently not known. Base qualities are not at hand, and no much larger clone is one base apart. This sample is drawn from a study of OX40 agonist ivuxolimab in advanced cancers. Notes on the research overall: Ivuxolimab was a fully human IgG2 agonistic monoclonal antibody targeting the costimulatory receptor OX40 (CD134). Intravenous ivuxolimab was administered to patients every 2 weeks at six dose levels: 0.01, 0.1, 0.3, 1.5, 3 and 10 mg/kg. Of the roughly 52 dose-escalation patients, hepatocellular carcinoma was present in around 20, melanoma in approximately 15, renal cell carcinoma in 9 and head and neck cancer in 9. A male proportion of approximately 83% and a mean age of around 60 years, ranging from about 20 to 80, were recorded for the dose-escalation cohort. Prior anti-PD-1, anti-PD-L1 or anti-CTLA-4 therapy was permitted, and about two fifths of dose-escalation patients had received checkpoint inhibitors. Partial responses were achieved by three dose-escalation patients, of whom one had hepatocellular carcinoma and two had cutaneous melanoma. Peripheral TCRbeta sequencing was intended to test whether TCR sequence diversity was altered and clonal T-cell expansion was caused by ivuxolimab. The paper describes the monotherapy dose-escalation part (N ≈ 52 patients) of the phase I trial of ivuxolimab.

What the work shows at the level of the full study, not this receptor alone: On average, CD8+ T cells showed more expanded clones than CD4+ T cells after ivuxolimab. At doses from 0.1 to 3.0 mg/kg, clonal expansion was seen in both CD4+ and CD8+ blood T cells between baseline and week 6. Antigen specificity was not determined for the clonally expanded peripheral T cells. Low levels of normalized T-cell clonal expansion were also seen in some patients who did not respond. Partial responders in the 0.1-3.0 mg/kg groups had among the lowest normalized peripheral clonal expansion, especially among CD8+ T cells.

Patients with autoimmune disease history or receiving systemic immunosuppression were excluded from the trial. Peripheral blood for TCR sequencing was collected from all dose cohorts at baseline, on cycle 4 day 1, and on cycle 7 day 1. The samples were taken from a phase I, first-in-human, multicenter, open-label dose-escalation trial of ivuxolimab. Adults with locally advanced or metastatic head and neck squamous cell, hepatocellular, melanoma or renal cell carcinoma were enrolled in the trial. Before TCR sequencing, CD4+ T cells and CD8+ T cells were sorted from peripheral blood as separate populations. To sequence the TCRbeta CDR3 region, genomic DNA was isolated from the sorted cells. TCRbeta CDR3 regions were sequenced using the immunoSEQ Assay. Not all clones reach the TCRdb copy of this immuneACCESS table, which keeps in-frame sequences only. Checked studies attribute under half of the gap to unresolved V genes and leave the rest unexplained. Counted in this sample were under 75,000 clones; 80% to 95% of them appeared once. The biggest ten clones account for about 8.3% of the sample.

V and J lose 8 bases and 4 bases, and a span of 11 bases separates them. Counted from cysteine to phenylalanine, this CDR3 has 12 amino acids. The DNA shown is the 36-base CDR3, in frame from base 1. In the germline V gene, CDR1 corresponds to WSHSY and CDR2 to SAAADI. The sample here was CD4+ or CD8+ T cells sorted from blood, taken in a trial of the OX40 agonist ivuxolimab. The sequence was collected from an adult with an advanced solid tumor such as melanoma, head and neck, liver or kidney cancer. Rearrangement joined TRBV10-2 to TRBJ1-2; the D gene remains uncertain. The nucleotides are TGCGCCAGCCGCGGCGGAGTCTATGGCTACACCTTC. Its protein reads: CASRGGVYGYTF.